The present entry profiles one TCR beta chain with its context. CDR3 length equals 13 residues. In germline, CDR1 is SGHRS, CDR2 YFSETQ. J lost 0 bases, V lost 9 bases, and 3 bases had no gene match. The source of the sample is a study of OX40 agonist ivuxolimab in advanced cancers. Study-wide context: Partial responses were achieved by three patients: one hepatocellular carcinoma, two cutaneous melanoma.

Blood sampling was done at baseline, cycle 4 day 1, and cycle 7 day 1. Measured with immunoSEQ multiplex PCR; TCRdb has only the in-frame clones, and not every one. The sample includes roughly 86,000 clones, 80% to 90% of them seen just once. The rearrangement links TRBV5-1 to TRBJ2-1; 7 bases match TRBD1. This sample comprised CD4+ or CD8+ T cells sorted from blood, obtained in a trial of the OX40 agonist ivuxolimab. This TCR came from an adult with an advanced solid tumor such as melanoma, head and neck, liver or kidney cancer. The CDR3 DNA sequence: TGCGCCACCGGGGACAGCTCCTACAATGAGCAGTTCTTC. Amino acids: CATGDSSYNEQFF.